A selection of T cell receptor beta chains follows, all from one sample in a study of blood T cells in healthy people across ages. TCRdb ran MiXCR on the 5' RACE reads and lists one entry per CDR3 protein. The sample has around 1,600,000 distinct CDR3 sequences, 42% seen once. The sample comprised blood. These receptors came from a woman aged 18-29 years in good health. The CDR3 runs from the conserved cysteine through the conserved F or W. Each record gives: V gene, D gene, CDR3 length, J gene, clone size, CDR3 DNA, CDR3 protein. The D gene is left open where the match is weak. The size of a clone is reported for some rows only, either as once, few or many, or as a class for expanded clones.

v_call: TRBV18; d_call: -; cdr3_length: 14; j_call: TRBJ1-6; clone_size: -; cdr3_nt: TGTGCCAGCTCACTAGGACCCTCTAATTCACCCCTCCACTTT; cdr3_aa: CASSLGPSNSPLHF
v_call: TRBV12-3/TRBV12-4; d_call: -; cdr3_length: 17; j_call: TRBJ2-5; clone_size: -; cdr3_nt: TGTGCCAGCAGTTCCGCCTCAGGAAGAGGATGGGGAGAGACCCAGTACTTC; cdr3_aa: CASSSASGRGWGETQYF
v_call: TRBV19; d_call: -; cdr3_length: 13; j_call: TRBJ1-2; clone_size: -; cdr3_nt: TGTGCCAGTAGTGGGGGGGACACCTATGGCTACACCTTC; cdr3_aa: CASSGGDTYGYTF
v_call: TRBV6-5; d_call: -; cdr3_length: 16; j_call: TRBJ1-2; clone_size: -; cdr3_nt: TGTGCCAGCAGCCAGGGCGGGGCCCACCTCTCCCAGGGCTACACCTTC; cdr3_aa: CASSQGGAHLSQGYTF
v_call: TRBV20-1; d_call: -; cdr3_length: 13; j_call: TRBJ2-7; clone_size: -; cdr3_nt: TGCAGTGCTAGAGGGCTAAGGGAAAGCGAGCAGTACTTC; cdr3_aa: CSARGLRESEQYF
v_call: TRBV28; d_call: TRBD2; cdr3_length: 18; j_call: TRBJ2-7; clone_size: -; cdr3_nt: TGTGCCAGCAGTTTTCCCCCCTCTAGCGGGACAACCGGCTACGAGCAGTACTTC; cdr3_aa: CASSFPPSSGTTGYEQYF
v_call: TRBV29-1; d_call: TRBD2; cdr3_length: 14; j_call: TRBJ2-5; clone_size: -; cdr3_nt: TGCAGCGTAAAGACTAGCGGGAGGGTGGAGACCCAGTACTTC; cdr3_aa: CSVKTSGRVETQYF
v_call: TRBV5-1; d_call: -; cdr3_length: 15; j_call: TRBJ2-1; clone_size: many; cdr3_nt: TGCGCCAGCAGCTTGAGTTATGTCAGGGGGGATGAGCAGTTCTTC; cdr3_aa: CASSLSYVRGDEQFF
v_call: TRBV12-3/TRBV12-4; d_call: -; cdr3_length: 14; j_call: TRBJ1-6; clone_size: few; cdr3_nt: TGTGCCAGCATGACAGGCCCCTATAATTCACCCCTCCACTTT; cdr3_aa: CASMTGPYNSPLHF
v_call: TRBV10-3; d_call: -; cdr3_length: 15; j_call: TRBJ2-5; clone_size: many; cdr3_nt: TGTGCCATCAGTGAGCCGGACGCTATCTCGGAGACCCAGTACTTC; cdr3_aa: CAISEPDAISETQYF
v_call: TRBV7-3; d_call: TRBD2; cdr3_length: 16; j_call: TRBJ2-1; clone_size: -; cdr3_nt: TGTGCCAGCAGCTCCACCGGGACTAGCGTCTACAATGAGCAGTTCTTC; cdr3_aa: CASSSTGTSVYNEQFF
v_call: TRBV7-9; d_call: TRBD2; cdr3_length: 15; j_call: TRBJ2-3; clone_size: many; cdr3_nt: TGTGCCAGCAGCCCCGGGACTAGCTCCACAGATACGCAGTATTTT; cdr3_aa: CASSPGTSSTDTQYF
v_call: TRBV18; d_call: TRBD1; cdr3_length: 12; j_call: TRBJ2-7; clone_size: -; cdr3_nt: TGTGCCAGTGGACAGGGGTTATACGAGCAGTACTTC; cdr3_aa: CASGQGLYEQYF
v_call: TRBV4-1; d_call: -; cdr3_length: 15; j_call: TRBJ1-5; clone_size: few; cdr3_nt: TGCGCCAGCAGCCAAGGGGCCAGGCCCTATACGCCCCAGCATTTT; cdr3_aa: CASSQGARPYTPQHF
v_call: TRBV7-9; d_call: TRBD1; cdr3_length: 14; j_call: TRBJ1-1; clone_size: few; cdr3_nt: TGTGCCAGCAGCCATCGGGACAGGGACACTGAAGCTTTCTTT; cdr3_aa: CASSHRDRDTEAFF
v_call: TRBV10-3; d_call: -; cdr3_length: 15; j_call: TRBJ2-7; clone_size: -; cdr3_nt: TGTGCCATCAGTGAGCTGGACGGAAGCTCCTACGAGCAGTACTTC; cdr3_aa: CAISELDGSSYEQYF
v_call: TRBV6-2/TRBV6-3; d_call: TRBD2; cdr3_length: 16; j_call: TRBJ2-2; clone_size: -; cdr3_nt: TGTGCCAGCAGTTACGGCAGCGGGACGAGCGCCGGGGAGCTGTTTTTT; cdr3_aa: CASSYGSGTSAGELFF
v_call: TRBV18; d_call: -; cdr3_length: 15; j_call: TRBJ2-7; clone_size: few; cdr3_nt: TGTGCCAGCTCACCCACCTTAGGGTCTTCCTACGAGCAGTACTTC; cdr3_aa: CASSPTLGSSYEQYF
v_call: TRBV7-2; d_call: -; cdr3_length: 14; j_call: TRBJ1-2; clone_size: -; cdr3_nt: TGTGCCAGCAGCGCAGGGGCCTCGGGCTATGGCTACACCTTC; cdr3_aa: CASSAGASGYGYTF
v_call: TRBV25-1; d_call: -; cdr3_length: 12; j_call: TRBJ2-3; clone_size: -; cdr3_nt: TGTGCCAGCATTCAGGGCACAGATACGCAGTATTTT; cdr3_aa: CASIQGTDTQYF
v_call: TRBV27; d_call: -; cdr3_length: 14; j_call: TRBJ2-3; clone_size: -; cdr3_nt: TGTGCCAGCAGATACATGACTAGCACAGATACGCAGTATTTT; cdr3_aa: CASRYMTSTDTQYF
v_call: TRBV6-1; d_call: -; cdr3_length: 16; j_call: TRBJ2-5; clone_size: few; cdr3_nt: TGTGCCAGCAGTGAGATTGGACCTGGACCCCAAAAGACCCAGTACTTC; cdr3_aa: CASSEIGPGPQKTQYF
v_call: TRBV6-2/TRBV6-3; d_call: -; cdr3_length: 15; j_call: TRBJ2-1; clone_size: -; cdr3_nt: TGTGCCAGCACTGAACCCGGGGCCCCTTACAATGAGCAGTTCTTC; cdr3_aa: CASTEPGAPYNEQFF
v_call: TRBV4-2; d_call: TRBD2; cdr3_length: 16; j_call: TRBJ2-7; clone_size: few; cdr3_nt: TGTGCCAGCAGAAGAGAGACTAGCGGCAGCTCCTACGAGCAGTACTTC; cdr3_aa: CASRRETSGSSYEQYF